This TCR beta chain was identified in a study of control samples from healthy donors and cancer patients. Data came from immunoSEQ multiplex PCR; TCRdb stores just in-frame clones and leaves some out. The sample has about 120,000 clones; 92% are singletons. The CDR3 covers 15 residues. This clonotype originated in a woman between 50 and 59 years old in good health. The V call is TRBV21-1, the J call TRBJ2-7; the D call of TRBD1 is as the table states it, not checked on the DNA. TRBV21-1 is annotated as a pseudogene. Sequenced material: blood. This chain's CDR3 is CASSSRDRGPYEQYF. For the CDR3, the DNA is TGTGCCAGCAGCTCTCGGGACAGGGGGCCCTACGAGCAGTACTTC.